Presented here are 18 T cell receptor beta chains from one specimen sequenced in a study of beta chain features in type 1 diabetes. These receptors' targets are unknown. The investigators reverse transcribed all of the isolated RNA, so they sequenced expressed TCRB transcripts. TCRdb's copy holds only in-frame clones and misses some; the assay was immunoSEQ multiplex PCR. The table shows more than 150,000 clones, with 7% to 9.5% occurring only once. Study results and caveats: When Type 1 diabetes patients were examined, their TCRB CDR3s proved moderately but significantly shorter in all four CD4+ subsets.

The source material was central memory CD4+ T cells from blood. Every receptor here comes from a woman younger than 45 with type 1 diabetes.

The chain has TRBV6-5 and TRBJ1-5, with a possible D match to TRBD1 (6 bases). The CDR3 extends over 13 amino acids. The V and J ends lost 6 bases and 11 bases respectively, with 17 bases between them. Germline V gene data show CDR1 as MNHEY and CDR2 as SVGAGI. The CDR3 sequence is CASSVQGGDAQHF. DNA of the CDR3: TGTGCCAGCAGCGTACAGGGAGGGGATGCCCAGCATTTT.

This clone showed up just a few times. The chain links TRBV11-2 to TRBJ2-3; 10 nucleotides match TRBD2. This CDR3 has 15 amino acids. Looked up from germline, CDR1 is SGHAT and CDR2 is FQNNGV. V lost 1 base to trimming and J lost 6 bases; unmatched junction nucleotides: 4. The CDR3 sequence: CASSLVAGGADTQYF. The DNA of the CDR3 is TGTGCCAGCAGCTTAGTAGCGGGGGGAGCGGATACGCAGTATTTT.

This chain joins TRBV28 and TRBJ2-2, with D perhaps TRBD2 (7 bases). Between the trimmed V and J ends, which lost 5 bases and 3 bases, there was a span of 13 bases. CDR3 length: 15 amino acids. Germline lookup yields CDR1 MDHEN and CDR2 SYDVKM. The CDR3 nucleotides read TGTGCCAGCAGTCACGCGGGGGCCGACACCGGGGAGCTGTTTTTT. This codes for CASSHAGADTGELFF. The entire variable domain, with the rest obtained from reference TRBV28 and TRBJ2-2, is as follows: DVKVTQSSRYLVKRTGEKVFLECVQDMDHENMFWYRQDPGLGLRLIYFSYDVKMKEKGDIPEGYSVSREKKERFSLILESASTNQTSMYLCASSHAGADTGELFFGEGSRLTVL.

This clone was seen more than once but under ten times. V is TRBV28 and J is TRBJ1-2; a weak D match, TRBD1 (6 bases). With 7 bases removed from V and 3 bases from J, the gap between germline ends came to 18 bases. This CDR3 has 15 amino acids. Germline loops: CDR1 MDHEN, CDR2 SYDVKM. The CDR3 DNA reads as TGTGCCAGCAAGGCACAGGGTCTGGAGGACTATGGCTACACCTTC. Translating gives CASKAQGLEDYGYTF.

The chain recombines TRBV5-6 with TRBJ2-1, with D uncertain. Trimming cost V 1 base and J 9 bases, with 5 bases left between them. The germline V gene encodes CDR1 SGHDT and CDR2 YYEEEE. The CDR3 is 11 amino acids. Here the CDR3 DNA reads TGTGCCAGCAGCTTGCAAGCTGAGCAGTTCTTC. It specifies CASSLQAEQFF.

The chain couples TRBV10-3 to TRBJ1-5; D remains ambiguous. The CDR3 is 12 residues long. Germline lookup yields CDR1 ENHRY and CDR2 SYGVKD. V gave up 11 bases and J gave up 6 bases, with 14 bases separating them. CDR3 coding DNA: TGTGCCGGTCAGGATCCTGGTCAGCCCCAGCATTTT. Its translation is CAGQDPGQPQHF.

Comments on this clone: Other DNA variants within this sample encode the same CDR3. The chain has TRBV7-9 and TRBJ1-2; possibly TRBD1 for D (6 bases). Trimming left V 1 base short and J 8 bases short, with 11 bases between. Germline lookup yields CDR1 SEHNR and CDR2 FQNEAQ (reference sequence). CDR3 length: 13 amino acids. The CDR3 spells CASSLEGGGGYTF. The DNA for the CDR3 is TGTGCCAGCAGCTTAGAGGGGGGGGGCGGCTACACCTTC. Full variable domain (outside the CDR3, taken from reference TRBV7-9 and TRBJ1-2): DTGVSQNPRHKITKRGQNVTFRCDPISEHNRLYWYRQTLGQGPEFLTYFQNEAQLEKSRLLSDRFSAERPKGSFSTLEIQRTEQGDSAMYLCASSLEGGGGYTFGSGTRLTVV.

This clone was observed a handful of times. The chain links TRBV19 to TRBJ2-1, with 12 bases identical to TRBD2. The CDR3 is made up of 14 amino acids. Germline V CDR1 and CDR2: LNHDA, SQIVND (reference sequence). Losses at the gene ends were 7 bases for V and 9 bases for J; bases not matched to a gene: 7. In DNA form, the CDR3 reads TGTGCCAGTAAACGGACTAGCGGGACTGGTGAGCAGTTCTTC. Translating it yields CASKRTSGTGEQFF.

The chain couples TRBV5-6 to TRBJ1-5; D ambiguous. The V gene lost 4 bases and the J gene lost 1 base, with 12 bases spanning the gap. Germline V lookup: CDR1 SGHDT, CDR2 YYEEEE. The CDR3 is 15 residues long. CDR3 amino acids: CASSQAPLSNQPQHF. CDR3 in DNA: TGTGCCAGCAGCCAAGCACCTCTAAGCAATCAGCCCCAGCATTTT.

V is TRBV30 and J is TRBJ2-3; 8 bases are a match to TRBD2. Germline V gene sequence: CDR1 GTSNPN, CDR2 SVGIG (reference sequence). Trimming took 0 bases from V and 6 from J; bases not matched to a gene: 11. The CDR3 covers 16 residues. This chain's CDR3 is CAWSVLSGDPQDTQYF. DNA of the CDR3: TGTGCCTGGAGTGTCCTTAGCGGGGATCCTCAGGATACGCAGTATTTT.

J is TRBJ2-7 and V is TRBV11-3, with 7 bases lining up with TRBD2. Per germline, CDR1 SGHNT and CDR2 YENEEA. V shed 3 bases, J shed 4 bases, and the junction held 9 bases outside the gene matches. The CDR3 is 15 residues long. The CDR3 loop reads CASSLGGSVRYEQYF. The CDR3 DNA reads as TGTGCCAGCAGCTTGGGCGGGAGCGTCCGTTACGAGCAGTACTTC. Full variable domain (outside the CDR3, taken from reference TRBV11-3 and TRBJ2-7): EAGVVQSPRYKIIEKKQPVAFWCNPISGHNTLYWYLQNLGQGPELLIRYENEEAVDDSQLPKDRFSAERLKGVDSTLKIQPAELGDSAVYLCASSLGGSVRYEQYFGPGTRLTVT.

This clone was detected a few times. This chain uses TRBV5-1 with TRBJ1-1; a possible D gene is TRBD1 (5 bases). CDR1 and CDR2 (germline): SGHRS, YFSETQ. V gave up 4 bases and J gave up 2 bases, with 15 bases separating them. The CDR3 has 15 amino acids. The CDR3 here is CASSQFDSLNTEAFF. Written as DNA, the CDR3 is TGCGCCAGCAGCCAATTCGACAGCCTCAACACTGAAGCTTTCTTT.

In its sample, this clone was seen a few times. The J gene is TRBJ2-3, the V gene TRBV19; 11 bases align to TRBD2. The ends lost 7 bases at V and 0 bases at J; junction bases unmatched: 9. The CDR3 is 17 residues long. In germline, CDR1 is LNHDA, CDR2 SQIVND (reference sequence). The CDR3 is CASTQPGLADSTDTQYF. The CDR3 DNA sequence: TGTGCCAGTACCCAACCGGGACTAGCGGATAGCACAGATACGCAGTATTTT.

This clone was recorded a few times. This chain connects TRBV6-5 to TRBJ1-5; the D is unclear. The V and J ends lost 10 bases and 5 bases respectively, with 12 bases between them. Germline V gives CDR1 MNHEY, CDR2 SVGAGI. The CDR3 contains 12 residues. In nucleotides, the CDR3 is TGTGCCATCAGGTCAGGCGATCAGCCCCAGCATTTT. It translates to CAIRSGDQPQHF.

The table lists this clone with a few counts. The chain is built from TRBV28 and TRBJ1-1; D remains ambiguous. Deletions cut 8 bases from V and 8 bases from J, with 24 bases between. CDR3 length equals 15 residues. The germline V gene has CDR1 MDHEN and CDR2 SYDVKM. DNA for the CDR3: TGTGCCAGCCCCCCCTTAGGAGGGCCCCTCGGAGAAGCTTTCTTT. Translated, it gives CASPPLGGPLGEAFF.

This clone was detected only a few times. The rearrangement links TRBV2 to TRBJ2-2; TRBD2 matches at 9 bases. Unmatched junction bases numbered 6, after V lost 10 bases and J lost 3 bases. Germline CDR1 and CDR2: SNHLY and FYNNEI. This CDR3 is built from 14 residues. The chain's CDR3 is CATRGLADTGELFF. CDR3 coding DNA: TGTGCCACGCGGGGACTAGCCGACACCGGGGAGCTGTTTTTT.

This clone has just a few counts. The V and J genes are TRBV5-6 and TRBJ1-5; a weak D match, TRBD1 (6 bases). CDR3 length: 14 amino acids. Germline V gene sequence: CDR1 SGHDT, CDR2 YYEEEE. Trimming removed 0 bases at V and 2 bases at J, with 6 bases between. The CDR3 DNA reads as TGTGCCAGCAGCTTGGCAGGGGGCAATCAGCCCCAGCATTTT. This encodes CASSLAGGNQPQHF.

This clone came up a few times. CDR3 residues: CASSLAANNEQFF. The DNA for the CDR3 is TGTGCCAGCAGCTTAGCAGCGAACAATGAGCAGTTCTTC. This chain connects TRBV7-3 to TRBJ2-1; D is uncertain. Germline V lookup: CDR1 SGHTA, CDR2 FQGTGA. Trimming pared 2 bases from V and 5 bases from J, leaving 7 bases between. The CDR3 totals 13 residues. Combining the CDR3 with reference TRBV7-3 and TRBJ2-1 gives the whole variable domain GAGVSQTPSNKVTEKGKYVELRCDPISGHTALYWYRQSLGQGPEFLIYFQGTGAADDSGLPNDRFFAVRPEGSVSTLKIQRTERGDSAVYLCASSLAANNEQFFGPGTRLTVL.